This TCR beta chain appears in the sequencing data of a study of glioma-infiltrating T cells after dendritic cell vaccination. Up to 2 ug genomic DNA was used for TCRB CDR3 amplification. Clones were read by immunoSEQ multiplex PCR, and TCRdb kept only the in-frame ones, dropping some. The sample comprises around 83,000 clones, 85% of which are singletons, and around 8.5% rests with the top ten. Time point given: after dendritic cell vaccination, including at tumor progression/relapse. PBMC were collected before vaccination, two weeks after the third vaccination, and at progression. The count of this clone is one. The CDR3 spans 14 residues. V lost 4 bases, J lost 1 base, and 10 bases lay in between. Germline CDR1 SGHNT, CDR2 YENEEA.

Sequencing was performed on blood, taken after dendritic cell vaccination. The V and J genes are TRBV11-3 and TRBJ1-1, with a possible D match to TRBD1 (6 bases). This sequence was found in a human donor with glioblastoma. The CDR3 sequence: CASSSGHSNTEAFF. CDR3 nucleotides: TGTGCCAGCAGCTCGGGACACTCGAACACTGAAGCTTTCTTT.